This is a list of T cell receptor beta chains from one sample in a study of Graves' ophthalmopathy and Graves' hyperthyroidism. TCRdb re-derived calls from the multiplex PCR reads in MiXCR, one entry per CDR3 protein. The table has about 410,000 distinct CDR3 sequences, about 16% seen once. The sample was peripheral blood. All receptors derive from a young woman with Graves' ophthalmopathy. The CDR3 runs from the conserved cysteine through the conserved F or W. Fields, in order: clone size, CDR3 length, D gene, V gene, J gene, CDR3 protein, CDR3 DNA. A D gene is named only where the DNA matches it firmly. Expanded clones are given a class, and other clones once, few, many or no size at all.

many,12,NA,TRBV7-2,TRBJ2-7,CASSLRSYEQYF,TGTGCCAGCAGTTTAAGGTCGTACGAGCAGTACTTC
many,16,NA,TRBV7-2,TRBJ2-5,CASSLILGGKGETQYF,TGTGCCAGCAGCTTAATCCTGGGGGGCAAAGGAGAGACCCAGTACTTC
many,13,NA,TRBV18,TRBJ2-5,CASSQTQGETQYF,TGTGCCAGCTCACAGACTCAAGGGGAGACCCAGTACTTC
many,14,NA,TRBV6-2/TRBV6-3,TRBJ1-5,CASADSLSNQPQHF,TGTGCCAGCGCCGATTCCCTTAGCAATCAGCCCCAGCATTTT
many,16,NA,TRBV6-5,TRBJ1-1,CASSFSVTQGGTEAFF,TGTGCCAGCAGTTTTTCGGTGACACAGGGTGGGACTGAAGCTTTCTTT
NA,16,NA,TRBV12-3/TRBV12-4,TRBJ2-5,CASSLALIGSQETQYF,TGTGCCAGCAGTTTAGCGCTAATCGGCAGCCAAGAGACCCAGTACTTC
many,13,NA,TRBV12-3/TRBV12-4,TRBJ2-6,CASKNSGANVLTF,TGTGCCAGCAAGAACTCTGGGGCCAACGTCCTGACTTTC
many,18,NA,TRBV28,TRBJ1-2,CASSFHNLGAGGGYGYTF,TGTGCCAGCAGTTTCCACAACCTCGGGGCGGGGGGCGGCTATGGCTACACCTTC
few,17,NA,TRBV4-3,TRBJ1-1,CASSQDHFGRGRVEAFF,TGCGCCAGCAGCCAAGATCATTTTGGGAGAGGACGGGTTGAAGCTTTCTTT
many,13,NA,TRBV20-1,TRBJ2-7,CSARMWTAYEQYF,TGCAGTGCTAGAATGTGGACAGCCTACGAGCAGTACTTC
many,16,NA,TRBV7-9,TRBJ1-1,CASSLKGAEKNTEAFF,TGTGCCAGCAGCTTAAAGGGAGCAGAAAAAAACACTGAAGCTTTCTTT
many,12,NA,TRBV4-2,TRBJ2-7,CASSQGRGEQYF,TGTGCCAGCAGCCAAGGACGGGGCGAGCAGTACTTC
many,12,NA,TRBV12-5,TRBJ2-5,CASGSLAGTQYF,TGTGCTAGTGGTTCCCTCGCAGGGACCCAGTACTTC
many,11,NA,TRBV10-3,TRBJ2-7,CAPEAVYEQYF,TGTGCCCCAGAAGCGGTCTACGAGCAGTACTTC
many,15,TRBD2,TRBV6-1,TRBJ2-2,CASSEVAGVTGELFF,TGTGCCAGCAGTGAGGTAGCGGGAGTCACCGGGGAGCTGTTTTTT
many,13,NA,TRBV12-3/TRBV12-4,TRBJ1-3,CASSMGGGNTIYF,TGTGCCAGCAGTATGGGGGGGGGAAACACCATATATTTT
NA,15,TRBD1,TRBV28,TRBJ1-4,CASSPQGATNEKLFF,TGTGCCAGCAGTCCCCAGGGGGCTACTAATGAAAAACTGTTTTTT
many,13,TRBD1,TRBV20-1,TRBJ2-7,CSALLTGPSRQYF,TGCAGTGCTCTTTTGACAGGGCCGAGTAGGCAGTACTTC
many,15,TRBD1,TRBV19,TRBJ1-6,CASSIQGQSNSPLHF,TGTGCCAGTAGTATACAGGGACAGAGCAATTCACCCCTCCACTTT
many,12,NA,TRBV20-1,TRBJ2-5,CSAPRGEETQYF,TGCAGTGCCCCCCGAGGGGAAGAGACCCAGTACTTC
many,17,NA,TRBV11-1,TRBJ1-1,CASSLSQILDRSTEAFF,TGTGCCAGCAGCTTATCCCAAATCCTCGACAGGAGCACTGAAGCTTTCTTT
many,15,NA,TRBV6-5,TRBJ1-1,CASSYSFRLNTEAFF,TGTGCCAGCAGTTACTCGTTTAGATTGAACACTGAAGCTTTCTTT
many,12,NA,TRBV6-2/TRBV6-3,TRBJ2-3,CASSYRADTQYF,TGTGCCAGCAGTTACAGGGCAGATACGCAGTATTTT
many,14,NA,TRBV19,TRBJ1-5,CASSILDAISPQHF,TGTGCCAGTAGTATTCTCGACGCAATCAGCCCCCAGCATTTT
many,12,NA,TRBV18,TRBJ2-7,CASSPDMSEQYF,TGTGCCAGCTCGCCCGATATGTCCGAGCAGTACTTC
NA,14,NA,TRBV2,TRBJ1-2,CASTETPTGDGYTF,TGTGCCAGCACCGAGACCCCGACCGGGGATGGCTACACCTTC
many,12,NA,TRBV2,TRBJ1-1,CASRAGPLEAFF,TGTGCCAGCAGAGCCGGGCCGCTGGAAGCTTTCTTT
few,11,NA,TRBV12-3/TRBV12-4,TRBJ1-2,CASSPPYGYTF,TGTGCCAGCAGTCCGCCCTATGGCTACACCTTC
many,12,NA,TRBV30,TRBJ1-5,CAWSGVDQPQHF,TGTGCCTGGAGTGGGGTCGATCAGCCCCAGCATTTT
many,15,TRBD1,TRBV6-1,TRBJ2-3,CASSEVKGAADTQYF,TGTGCCAGCAGTGAAGTAAAGGGGGCAGCAGATACGCAGTATTTT
NA,15,TRBD2,TRBV7-8,TRBJ2-7,CASSRTSGMSYEQYF,TGTGCCAGCAGCCGGACTAGTGGGATGTCTTACGAGCAGTACTTC
many,11,NA,TRBV4-3,TRBJ1-1,CASGRADEAFF,TGCGCCAGCGGGAGGGCCGATGAAGCTTTCTTT
many,12,NA,TRBV19,TRBJ2-7,CASSMRTGEQYF,TGTGCCAGTAGTATGAGGACGGGGGAGCAGTACTTC
many,15,NA,TRBV6-5,TRBJ2-7,CATHPQGRSSYEQYF,TGTGCCACCCACCCCCAGGGTCGGTCCTCCTACGAGCAGTACTTC
many,15,NA,TRBV12-3/TRBV12-4,TRBJ1-5,CASSPFQAPDQPQHF,TGTGCCAGCAGCCCGTTCCAGGCCCCCGATCAGCCCCAGCATTTT
many,14,TRBD1,TRBV2,TRBJ2-7,CASSQGALGYEQYF,TGTGCCAGCAGCCAGGGGGCTCTTGGATACGAGCAGTACTTC
many,14,NA,TRBV7-9,TRBJ1-5,CASSSQTGNQPQHF,TGTGCCAGCAGCTCCCAGACCGGGAATCAGCCCCAGCATTTT
NA,19,TRBD1,TRBV6-2/TRBV6-3,TRBJ1-5,CASTEGRTGPSAGNQPQHF,TGTGCCAGCACCGAGGGGCGGACAGGGCCTTCAGCGGGCAATCAGCCCCAGCATTTT
many,14,TRBD1,TRBV27,TRBJ1-1,CASSFRQGNTEASF,TGTGCCAGCAGTTTCAGACAGGGGAACACTGAAGCTTCCTTT
many,14,TRBD1,TRBV10-3,TRBJ2-7,CATWGTGGDYEQYF,TGTGCCACCTGGGGGACAGGGGGGGACTACGAGCAGTACTTC
many,15,NA,TRBV4-1,TRBJ2-7,CASSQTREHLGEQYF,TGCGCCAGCAGCCAAACACGGGAGCACCTTGGCGAGCAGTACTTC
many,14,NA,TRBV20-1,TRBJ1-2,CSAFPSGGRNGYTF,TGCAGTGCTTTCCCATCGGGGGGTAGGAATGGCTACACCTTC
NA,18,TRBD1,TRBV5-5,TRBJ2-4,CASRALYRDRVSKNIQYF,TGTGCCAGCAGAGCCCTGTACCGGGACAGGGTATCCAAAAACATTCAGTACTTC
many,13,NA,TRBV30,TRBJ2-7,CAWSVAGSYEQYF,TGTGCCTGGAGTGTAGCGGGTTCCTACGAGCAGTACTTC
many,15,TRBD1,TRBV11-2,TRBJ1-1,CASSLEDRVKTEAFF,TGTGCCAGCAGCTTAGAGGACAGGGTTAAGACTGAAGCTTTCTTT
many,14,NA,TRBV6-1,TRBJ2-5,CASSEGPGWETQYF,TGTGCCAGCAGTGAGGGACCAGGTTGGGAGACCCAGTACTTC
NA,15,TRBD2,TRBV7-2,TRBJ2-5,CASSKTSADGETQYF,TGTGCCAGCAGCAAAACTAGCGCAGATGGGGAGACCCAGTACTTC
many,15,NA,TRBV4-3,TRBJ2-5,CASSQGHGFQETQYF,TGCGCCAGCAGCCAAGGCCACGGGTTCCAAGAGACCCAGTACTTC
many,13,NA,TRBV9,TRBJ2-7,CASSVGFSYEQYF,TGTGCCAGCAGCGTGGGGTTCTCCTACGAGCAGTACTTC
many,15,TRBD1,TRBV19,TRBJ1-1,CASIKTGTGNTEAFF,TGTGCCAGTATCAAAACCGGGACAGGGAACACTGAAGCTTTCTTT
many,14,TRBD1,TRBV20-1,TRBJ1-2,CSASRQGVPDGYTF,TGCAGTGCTAGCAGGCAGGGGGTCCCTGATGGCTACACCTTC
NA,17,TRBD2,TRBV6-2/TRBV6-3,TRBJ2-5,CASSLTLADRGQETQYF,TGTGCCAGCAGTTTGACACTAGCGGACAGAGGGCAAGAGACCCAGTACTTC